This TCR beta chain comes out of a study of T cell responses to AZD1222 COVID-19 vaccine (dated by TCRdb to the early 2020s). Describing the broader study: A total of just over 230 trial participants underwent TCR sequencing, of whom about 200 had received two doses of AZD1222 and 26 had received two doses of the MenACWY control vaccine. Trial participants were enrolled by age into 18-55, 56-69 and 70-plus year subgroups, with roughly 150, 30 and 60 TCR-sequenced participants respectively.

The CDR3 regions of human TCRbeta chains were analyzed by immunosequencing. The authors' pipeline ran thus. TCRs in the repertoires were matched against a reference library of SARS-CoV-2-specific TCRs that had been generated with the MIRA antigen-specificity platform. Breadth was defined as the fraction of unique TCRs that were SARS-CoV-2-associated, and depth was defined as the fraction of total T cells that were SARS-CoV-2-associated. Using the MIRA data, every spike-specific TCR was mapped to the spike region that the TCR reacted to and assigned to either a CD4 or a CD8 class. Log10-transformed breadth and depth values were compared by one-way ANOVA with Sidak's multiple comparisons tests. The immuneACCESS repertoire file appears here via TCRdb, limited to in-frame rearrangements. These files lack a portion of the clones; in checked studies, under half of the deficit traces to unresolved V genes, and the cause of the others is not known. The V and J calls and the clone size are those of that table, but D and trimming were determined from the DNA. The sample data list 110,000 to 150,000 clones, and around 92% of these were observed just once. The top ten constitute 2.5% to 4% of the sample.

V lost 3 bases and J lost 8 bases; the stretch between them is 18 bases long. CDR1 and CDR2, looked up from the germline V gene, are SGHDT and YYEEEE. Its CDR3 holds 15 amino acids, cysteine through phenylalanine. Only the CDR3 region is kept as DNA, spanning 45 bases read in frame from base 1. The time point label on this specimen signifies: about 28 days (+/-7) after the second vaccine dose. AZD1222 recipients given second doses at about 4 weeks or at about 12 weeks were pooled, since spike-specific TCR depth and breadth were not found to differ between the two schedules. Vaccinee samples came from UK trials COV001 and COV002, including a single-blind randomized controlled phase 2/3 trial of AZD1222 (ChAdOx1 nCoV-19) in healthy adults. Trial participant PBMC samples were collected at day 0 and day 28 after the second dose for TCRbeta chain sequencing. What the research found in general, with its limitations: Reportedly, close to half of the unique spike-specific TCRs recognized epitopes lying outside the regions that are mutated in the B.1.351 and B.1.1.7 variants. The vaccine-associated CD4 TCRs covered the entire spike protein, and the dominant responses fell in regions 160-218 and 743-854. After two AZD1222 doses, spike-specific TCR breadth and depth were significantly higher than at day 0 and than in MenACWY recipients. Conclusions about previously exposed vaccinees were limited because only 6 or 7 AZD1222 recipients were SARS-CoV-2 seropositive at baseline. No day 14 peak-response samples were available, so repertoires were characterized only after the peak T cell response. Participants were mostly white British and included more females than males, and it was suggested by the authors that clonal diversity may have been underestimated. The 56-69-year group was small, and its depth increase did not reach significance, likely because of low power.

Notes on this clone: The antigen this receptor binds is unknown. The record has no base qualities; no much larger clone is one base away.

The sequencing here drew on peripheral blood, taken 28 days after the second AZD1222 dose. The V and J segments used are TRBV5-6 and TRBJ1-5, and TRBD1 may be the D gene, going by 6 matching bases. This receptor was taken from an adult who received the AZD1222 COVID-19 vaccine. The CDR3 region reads CASSYRDTRGKPQHF. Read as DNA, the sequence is TGTGCCAGCAGCTACCGGGACACCCGGGGGAAGCCCCAGCATTTT. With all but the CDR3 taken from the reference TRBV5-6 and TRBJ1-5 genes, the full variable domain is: DAGVTQSPTHLIKTRGQQVTLRCSPKSGHDTVSWYQQALGQGPQFIFQYYEEEERQRGNFPDRFSGHQFPNYSSELNVNALLLGDSALYLCASSYRDTRGKPQHFGDGTRLSIL.